This T cell receptor beta chain was obtained from a study of CD8+ T cells in alopecia areata. The CDR3 has 13 amino acids. Germline-derived CDR1 and CDR2 are GTSNPN and SVGIG (reference sequence). V was clipped by 3 bases and J by 1 base, with 9 bases between them. Treatment described: oral pan-JAK inhibitor, 5-10 mg twice daily. Samples from alopecia areata patients were lesional scalp punch biopsies and peripheral blood. Extracted RNA was reverse transcribed into cDNA, the sequencing template. Data came from immunoSEQ multiplex PCR; TCRdb stores just in-frame clones and leaves some out. The top ten hold about 31% of the sample, which has some 110,000 clones, 58% seen once.

Specimen: CD8+ T cells sorted from blood, collected at week 4, from a patient treated with tofacitinib. This receptor was taken from a human donor with alopecia areata. The chain employs TRBV30 and TRBJ1-1, with D unclear. Written as DNA, the CDR3 is TGTGCCTGGAGCGAGGACCCGAACACTGAAGCTTTCTTT. Translating it yields CAWSEDPNTEAFF.